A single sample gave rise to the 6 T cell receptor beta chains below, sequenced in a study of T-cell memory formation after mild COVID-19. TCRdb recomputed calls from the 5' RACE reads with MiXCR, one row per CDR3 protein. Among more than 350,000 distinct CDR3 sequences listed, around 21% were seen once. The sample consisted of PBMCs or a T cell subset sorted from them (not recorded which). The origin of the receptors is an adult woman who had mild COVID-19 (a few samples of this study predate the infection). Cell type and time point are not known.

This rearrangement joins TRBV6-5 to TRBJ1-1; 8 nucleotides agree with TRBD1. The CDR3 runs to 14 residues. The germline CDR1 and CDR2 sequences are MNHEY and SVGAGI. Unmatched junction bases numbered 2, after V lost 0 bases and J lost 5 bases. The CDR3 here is CASSYSRGQTEAFF. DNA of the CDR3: TGTGCCAGCAGTTACTCCAGGGGGCAGACTGAAGCTTTCTTT.

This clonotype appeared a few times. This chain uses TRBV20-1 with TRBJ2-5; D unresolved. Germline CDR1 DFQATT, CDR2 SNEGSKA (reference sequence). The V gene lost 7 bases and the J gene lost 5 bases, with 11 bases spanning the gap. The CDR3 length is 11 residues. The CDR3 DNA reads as TGCAGTGTTCTGGTCCGGGAGACCCAGTACTTC. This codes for CSVLVRETQYF.

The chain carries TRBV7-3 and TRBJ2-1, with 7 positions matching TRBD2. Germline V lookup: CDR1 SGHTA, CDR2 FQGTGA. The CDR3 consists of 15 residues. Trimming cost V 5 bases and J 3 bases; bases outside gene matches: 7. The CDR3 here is CASSRRRGYYNEQFF. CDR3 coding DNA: TGTGCCAGCAGCCGACGGCGGGGGTACTACAATGAGCAGTTCTTC.

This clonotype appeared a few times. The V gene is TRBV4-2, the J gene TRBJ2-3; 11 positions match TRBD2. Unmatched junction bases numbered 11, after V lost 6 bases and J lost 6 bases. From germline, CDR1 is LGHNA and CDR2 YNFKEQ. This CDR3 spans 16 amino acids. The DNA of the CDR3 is TGTGCCAGCAGTCTGAGACTAGCGGGAATCATGGATACGCAGTATTTT. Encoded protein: CASSLRLAGIMDTQYF.

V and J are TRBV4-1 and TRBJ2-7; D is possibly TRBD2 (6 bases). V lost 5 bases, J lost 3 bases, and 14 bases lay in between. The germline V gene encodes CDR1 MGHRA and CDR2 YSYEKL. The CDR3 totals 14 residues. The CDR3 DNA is TGCGCCAGCAGCTCGCGGGACGGATACTACGAGCAGTACTTC. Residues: CASSSRDGYYEQYF.

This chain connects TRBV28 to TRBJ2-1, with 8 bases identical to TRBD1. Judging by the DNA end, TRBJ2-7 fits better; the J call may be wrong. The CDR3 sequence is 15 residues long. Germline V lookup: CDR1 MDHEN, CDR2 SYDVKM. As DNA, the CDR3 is TGTGCCAGCAGTTTCTCCGGGACAGGTTACAATGAGCAGTACTTC. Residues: CASSFSGTGYNEQYF.